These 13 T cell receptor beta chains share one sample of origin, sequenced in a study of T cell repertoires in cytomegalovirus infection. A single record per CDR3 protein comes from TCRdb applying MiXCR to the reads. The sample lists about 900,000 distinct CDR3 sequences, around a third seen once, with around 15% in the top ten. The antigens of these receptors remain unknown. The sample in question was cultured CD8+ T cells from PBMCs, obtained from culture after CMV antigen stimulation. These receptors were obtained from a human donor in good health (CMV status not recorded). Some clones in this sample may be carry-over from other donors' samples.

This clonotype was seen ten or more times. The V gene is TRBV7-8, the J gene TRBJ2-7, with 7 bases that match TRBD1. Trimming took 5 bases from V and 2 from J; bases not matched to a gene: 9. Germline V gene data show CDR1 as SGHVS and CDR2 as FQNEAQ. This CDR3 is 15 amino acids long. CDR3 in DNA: TGTGCCAGCAGCACCGAGGACAGGCCGGCCTACGAGCAGTACTTC. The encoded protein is CASSTEDRPAYEQYF. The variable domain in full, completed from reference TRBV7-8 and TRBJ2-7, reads GAGVSQSPRYKVAKRGQDVALRCDPISGHVSLFWYQQALGQGPEFLTYFQNEAQLDKSGLPSDRFFAERPEGSVSTLKIQRTQQEDSAVYLCASSTEDRPAYEQYFGPGTRLTVT.

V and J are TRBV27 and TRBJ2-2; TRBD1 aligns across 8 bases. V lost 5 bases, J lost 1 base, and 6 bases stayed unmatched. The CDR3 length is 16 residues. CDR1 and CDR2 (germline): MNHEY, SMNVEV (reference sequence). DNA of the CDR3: TGTGCCAGCAGTCTCAGGACAGGGCTGAACACCGGGGAGCTGTTTTTT. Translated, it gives CASSLRTGLNTGELFF.

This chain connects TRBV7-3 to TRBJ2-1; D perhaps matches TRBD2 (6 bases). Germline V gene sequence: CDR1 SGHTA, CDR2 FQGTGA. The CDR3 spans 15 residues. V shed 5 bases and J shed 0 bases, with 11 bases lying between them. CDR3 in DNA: TGTGCCAGCAGCAAGGGACTGAGCTCCTACAATGAGCAGTTCTTC. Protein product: CASSKGLSSYNEQFF. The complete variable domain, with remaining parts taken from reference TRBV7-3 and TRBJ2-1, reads GAGVSQTPSNKVTEKGKYVELRCDPISGHTALYWYRQSLGQGPEFLIYFQGTGAADDSGLPNDRFFAVRPEGSVSTLKIQRTERGDSAVYLCASSKGLSSYNEQFFGPGTRLTVL.

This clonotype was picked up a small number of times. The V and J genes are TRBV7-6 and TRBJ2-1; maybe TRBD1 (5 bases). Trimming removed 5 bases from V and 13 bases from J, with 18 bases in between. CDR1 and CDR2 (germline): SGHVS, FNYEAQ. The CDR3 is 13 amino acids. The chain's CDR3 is CASSPSGRVEQFF. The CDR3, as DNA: TGTGCCAGCAGCCCTAGTGGCAGGGTGGAACAGTTCTTC.

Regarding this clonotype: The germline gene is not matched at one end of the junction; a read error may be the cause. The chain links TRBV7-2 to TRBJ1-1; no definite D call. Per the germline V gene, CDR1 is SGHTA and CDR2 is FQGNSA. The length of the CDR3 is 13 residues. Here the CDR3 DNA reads TGTGTCAGCAGCTTCGACCGGAACACTGAAGCTTTCTTT. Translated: CVSSFDRNTEAFF.

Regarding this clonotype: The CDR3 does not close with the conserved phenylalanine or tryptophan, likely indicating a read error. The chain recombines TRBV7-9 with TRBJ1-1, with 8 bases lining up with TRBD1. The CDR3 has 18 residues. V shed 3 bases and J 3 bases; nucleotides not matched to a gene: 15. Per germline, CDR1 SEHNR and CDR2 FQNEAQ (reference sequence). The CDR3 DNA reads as TGTGCCAGCAGCTTCCTCCACGGCAGGGGGCTCGGGGACACTGAAGCTTTCTTA. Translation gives CASSFLHGRGLGDTEAFL.

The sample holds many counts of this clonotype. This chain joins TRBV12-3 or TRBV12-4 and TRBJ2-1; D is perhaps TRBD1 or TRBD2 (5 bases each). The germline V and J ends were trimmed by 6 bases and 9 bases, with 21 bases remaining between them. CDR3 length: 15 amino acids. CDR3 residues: CASSRDDSRYFEQFF. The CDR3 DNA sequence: TGTGCCAGCAGCCGGGATGACAGTCGGTATTTTGAGCAGTTCTTC.

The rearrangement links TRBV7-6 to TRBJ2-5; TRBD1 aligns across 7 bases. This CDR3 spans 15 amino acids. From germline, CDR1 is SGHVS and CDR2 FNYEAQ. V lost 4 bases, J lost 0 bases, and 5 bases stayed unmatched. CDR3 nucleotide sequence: TGTGCCAGCAGCTCAAGGACAGGCTACCAAGAGACCCAGTACTTC. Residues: CASSSRTGYQETQYF.

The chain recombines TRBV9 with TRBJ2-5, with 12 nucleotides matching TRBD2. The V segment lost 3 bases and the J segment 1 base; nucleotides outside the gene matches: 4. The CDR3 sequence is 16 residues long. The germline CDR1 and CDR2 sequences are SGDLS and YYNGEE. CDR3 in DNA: TGTGCCAGCAGCGCCACTAGCGGGGGGTTCCAAGAGACCCAGTACTTC. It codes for CASSATSGGFQETQYF.

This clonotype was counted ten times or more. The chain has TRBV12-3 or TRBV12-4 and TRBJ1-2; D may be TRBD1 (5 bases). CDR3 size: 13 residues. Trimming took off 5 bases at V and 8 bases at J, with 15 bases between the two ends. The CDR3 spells CASSGGAFFGYTF. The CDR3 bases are TGTGCCAGCAGTGGGGGAGCTTTCTTCGGCTACACCTTC.

CDR3 residues: CASSVGGENTGELFF. The CDR3 nucleotides read TGTGCCAGCAGTGTGGGGGGGGAGAACACCGGGGAGCTGTTTTTT. V usage is TRBV12-3 or TRBV12-4 and J usage is TRBJ2-2; TRBD2 matches 7 bases. The V gene end was trimmed by 5 bases and the J gene end by 1 base; junction bases not matched to a gene: 4. The CDR3 runs 15 residues.

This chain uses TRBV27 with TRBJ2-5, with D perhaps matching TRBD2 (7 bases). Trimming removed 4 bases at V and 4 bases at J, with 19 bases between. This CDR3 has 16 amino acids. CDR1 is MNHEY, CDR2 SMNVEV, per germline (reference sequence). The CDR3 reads CASSSPRGGSRETQYF. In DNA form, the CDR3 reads TGTGCCAGCAGTTCCCCGAGGGGGGGATCTAGAGAGACCCAGTACTTC.

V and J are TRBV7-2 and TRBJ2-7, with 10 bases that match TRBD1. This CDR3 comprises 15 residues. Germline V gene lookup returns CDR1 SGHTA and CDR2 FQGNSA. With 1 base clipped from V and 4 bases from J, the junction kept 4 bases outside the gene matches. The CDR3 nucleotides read TGTGCCAGCAGCTTAGACGGGACAGGGGTATACGAGCAGTACTTC. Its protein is CASSLDGTGVYEQYF.